This T cell receptor beta chain was documented in a study of identical twins. Study outcomes and limitations: For zero-insertion analyses, partial confounding could come from invariant MAIT and iNKT cells. Twins' excess sharing was less marked for out-of-frame beta sequences. While abundant cord blood beta clonotypes carried fewer insertions, memory repertoires showed no such pattern.

Regarding this clonotype: As yet, its antigen is unknown.

Germline assignment: CDR1 DFQATT and CDR2 SNEGSKA (reference sequence). There are 17 residues in the CDR3. With 5 bases clipped from V and 0 bases from J, the junction kept 8 bases outside the gene matches. TCRdb passed the 5' RACE reads through MiXCR, listing each CDR3 protein once. The repertoire includes 700,000 to 950,000 distinct CDR3 sequences, more than 9% of them detected once, and about 1.5% sits in the top ten. The same data also contributed to another study, on yellow fever vaccine responses in identical twins.

This receptor was obtained from a woman aged 18-30 years in good health. Input material: PBMCs. The J gene is TRBJ2-1, the V gene TRBV20-1, with 12 nucleotides matching TRBD2. The CDR3 spells CSAQGLAGSSSYNEQFF. The CDR3 DNA sequence: TGCAGTGCTCAGGGACTAGCGGGTAGTAGCTCCTACAATGAGCAGTTCTTC.